This T cell receptor beta chain was documented in a study of blood T cell repertoires in COVID-19. About the research overall: Both acute and convalescent COVID-19 samples were obtained from the United States, Italy and Spain.

The CDR3 is 16 amino acids. The V gene end was trimmed by 5 bases and the J gene end by 2 bases; junction bases not matched to a gene: 7. The germline V gene has CDR1 SGHTA and CDR2 FQGNSA. Participants had their cohort set by participant-reported clinical history. The table came from immunoSEQ multiplex PCR; TCRdb's copy has only in-frame clones and leaves some out. Of roughly 180,000 clones in the sample, approximately 85% were seen once. The genes are TRBV7-2 and TRBJ2-5, with 11 bases fitting TRBD1. This receptor was taken from a man aged 35 to 55 who had recovered from COVID-19. The sequenced sample was PBMCs or T cells enriched from blood (not recorded which). As DNA, the CDR3 is TGTGCCAGCAGCCCCAGGACAGGGGGCTCACAAGAGACCCAGTACTTC. This translates into CASSPRTGGSQETQYF.